This T cell receptor (beta chain) originates from a study of OX40 agonist ivuxolimab in advanced cancers. Looking at the study overall: Ivuxolimab, which targeted the costimulatory receptor OX40 (CD134), was an agonistic, fully human IgG2 monoclonal antibody. Intravenous ivuxolimab was administered to patients every 2 weeks at six dose levels: 0.01, 0.1, 0.3, 1.5, 3 and 10 mg/kg. Of the approximately 50 patients in dose escalation, some 19 had hepatocellular carcinoma, about 15 had melanoma, 9 had renal cell carcinoma and 9 had head and neck cancer. A male proportion of 82.7% and a mean age of 60 years, ranging from about 23 to 90, were recorded for the dose-escalation cohort. Prior anti-PD-1, anti-PD-L1 or anti-CTLA-4 therapy was permitted, and 40% to 50% of dose-escalation patients had received checkpoint inhibitors. Partial responses were achieved by three dose-escalation patients, of whom one had hepatocellular carcinoma and two had cutaneous melanoma. Peripheral TCRbeta sequencing was intended to test whether TCR sequence diversity was altered and clonal T-cell expansion was caused by ivuxolimab. The paper describes the monotherapy dose-escalation part (N of about 47 patients) of the phase I trial of ivuxolimab.

CDR1 and CDR2 are read off the germline V gene as SNHLY and FYNNEI. The CDR3 numbers 16 residues from cysteine through phenylalanine. Only the CDR3 portion is preserved as DNA: 48 bases, with reading frame beginning at the first base. Trimmed from V: 7 bases; trimmed from J: 0 bases; junction bases lacking a gene match: 10. Overall study outcomes, separate from this receptor: After ivuxolimab, more expanded clones were found on average in CD8+ T cells than in CD4+ T cells. The antigen specificity of the clonally expanded peripheral T cells was not determined. In the 0.1-3.0 mg/kg groups, partial responders were among the patients with the lowest normalized peripheral clonal expansion, particularly in CD8+ T cells. Low levels of normalized T-cell clonal expansion were also seen in some patients who did not respond. At doses from 0.1 to 3.0 mg/kg, clonal expansion was seen in both CD4+ and CD8+ blood T cells between baseline and week 6.

The trial excluded patients who had a history of autoimmune disease or who were on systemic immunosuppression. Peripheral blood for TCR sequencing was collected from all dose cohorts at baseline, on cycle 4 day 1, and on cycle 7 day 1. Samples came from an open-label, multicenter, first-in-human phase I dose-escalation trial of ivuxolimab. Adults with locally advanced or metastatic head and neck squamous cell, hepatocellular, melanoma or renal cell carcinoma were enrolled in the trial. Before TCR sequencing, CD4+ T cells and CD8+ T cells from peripheral blood were sorted into separate populations. Of note for this clone: Its recognized antigen is unknown. No much larger clone is present one base from it, and per-base qualities are unavailable.

For sequencing of the TCRbeta CDR3 region, genomic DNA was extracted from the sorted cells. The immunoSEQ Assay was used to sequence the TCRbeta CDR3 regions. Entries here come from immuneACCESS through TCRdb and include only in-frame sequences with V and J called. Some clones fail to appear in such tables; in the studies checked, an unresolved V gene covers under half of the shortfall, and the cause of the remainder is unknown. Across this sample there are 31,000 or so clones, with 81% seen only once. The top ten hold roughly 22% of the sample. In this chain, TRBV2 is recombined with TRBJ2-5, with 8 bases in between that match TRBD1. Sequenced material: CD4+ or CD8+ T cells sorted from blood, taken in a trial of the OX40 agonist ivuxolimab. The sequence came from an adult with an advanced solid tumor such as melanoma, head and neck, liver or kidney cancer. The CDR3 corresponds to CASTSRGQVHQETQYF. The DNA is as follows: TGTGCCAGCACAAGCAGGGGGCAGGTTCACCAAGAGACCCAGTACTTC.